This T cell receptor beta chain is from a study of blood T cell repertoires in COVID-19. Study as a whole: The United States, Italy and Spain were the sources of the acute and convalescent COVID-19 samples. Sources were T cells, B-cell-depleted T cells, or PBMCs; the material itself was cDNA or gDNA.

V lost 2 bases and J 5 bases, leaving 18 bases between the germline ends. From germline, CDR1 is LGHNA and CDR2 YSLEER. The CDR3 runs 16 residues. In the authors' workflow: By means of reference gene primer amplification, nucleated cell counts were estimated. Assay: immunoSEQ multiplex PCR; the TCRdb copy retains only in-frame clones and omits some. That table gives V, J and clone size, and the DNA gave D and trimming. The profile shows more than 95,000 clones, about 83% of them singletons. What was sequenced was peripheral blood. This TCR was recovered from a human donor in a cohort sampled during active COVID-19. The chain employs TRBV4-3 and TRBJ2-5, with D possibly matching TRBD1 (5 bases). The CDR3 spells CASSQFLSGKSETQYF. The CDR3 nucleotides read TGCGCCAGCAGCCAATTTCTTTCAGGGAAGTCGGAGACCCAGTACTTC.